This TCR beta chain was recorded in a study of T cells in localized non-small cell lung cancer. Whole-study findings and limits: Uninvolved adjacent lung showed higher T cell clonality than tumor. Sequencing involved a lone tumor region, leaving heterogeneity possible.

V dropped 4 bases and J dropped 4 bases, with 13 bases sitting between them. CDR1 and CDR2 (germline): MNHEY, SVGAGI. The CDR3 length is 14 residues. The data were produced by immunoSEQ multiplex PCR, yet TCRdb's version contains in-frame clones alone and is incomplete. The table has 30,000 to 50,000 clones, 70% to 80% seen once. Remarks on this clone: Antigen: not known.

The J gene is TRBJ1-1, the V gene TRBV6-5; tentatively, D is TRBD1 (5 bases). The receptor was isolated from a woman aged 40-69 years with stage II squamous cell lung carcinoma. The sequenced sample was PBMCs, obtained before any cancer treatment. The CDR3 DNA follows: TGTGCCAGCAGTTTTACGGGGGGAGGCACTGAAGCTTTCTTT. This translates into CASSFTGGGTEAFF.